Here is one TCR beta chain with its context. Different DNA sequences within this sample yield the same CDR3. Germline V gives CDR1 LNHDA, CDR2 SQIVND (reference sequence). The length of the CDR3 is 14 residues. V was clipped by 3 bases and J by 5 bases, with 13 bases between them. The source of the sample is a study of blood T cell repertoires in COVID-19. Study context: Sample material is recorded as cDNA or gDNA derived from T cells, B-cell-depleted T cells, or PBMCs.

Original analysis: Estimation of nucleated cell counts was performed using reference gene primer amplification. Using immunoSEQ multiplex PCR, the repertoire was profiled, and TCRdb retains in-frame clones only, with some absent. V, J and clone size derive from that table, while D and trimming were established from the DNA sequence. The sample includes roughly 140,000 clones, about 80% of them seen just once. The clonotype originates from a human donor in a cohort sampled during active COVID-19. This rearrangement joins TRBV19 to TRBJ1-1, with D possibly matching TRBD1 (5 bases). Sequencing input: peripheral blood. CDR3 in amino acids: CASSIGGARTEAFF. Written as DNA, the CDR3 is TGTGCCAGTAGTATTGGTGGGGCGCGGACTGAAGCTTTCTTT.